A selection of T cell receptor beta chains follows, all from one sample in a study of T cells after somatic rescue of genetic block. Generated by immunoSEQ multiplex PCR, the TCRdb table keeps only in-frame clones and is missing some. Here the sample spans some 68,000 clones, approximately 91% being singletons. Sequenced material: peripheral blood mononuclear cells (PBMCs). All receptors come from a man under 40. CDR3s include the opening cysteine and the closing phenylalanine or tryptophan. Fields, in order: D gene, J gene, V gene, clone size, CDR3 protein, CDR3 DNA. A D gene is named only where the DNA matches it firmly. For some rows the clone size is stated as once, few or many, or as a class when expanded; others skip it.

TRBD2 TRBJ2-5 TRBV19 NA CASSIGLAEPPETQYF TGTGCCAGTAGTATAGGACTAGCGGAGCCCCCAGAGACCCAGTACTTC
TRBD1 TRBJ2-5 TRBV10-3 once CAISDEGASRETQYF TGTGCCATCAGTGACGAGGGGGCCTCGAGGGAGACCCAGTACTTC
NA TRBJ1-1 TRBV15 NA CATSRDRAGRQAFF TGTGCCACCAGCAGAGATAGGGCAGGGAGACAAGCTTTCTTT
TRBD1 TRBJ1-5 TRBV6-5 NA CASSQDRVYQPQHF TGTGCCAGCAGTCAGGACAGGGTATATCAGCCCCAGCATTTT
TRBD2 TRBJ2-3 TRBV2 NA CASSDLKVAGSTDTQYF TGTGCCAGCAGTGATCTCAAGGTAGCGGGCTCCACAGATACGCAGTATTTT
NA TRBJ2-1 TRBV18 NA CASSPRDEQFF TGTGCCAGCTCACCACGCGATGAGCAGTTCTTC
TRBD2 TRBJ2-2 TRBV11-3 NA CASSARTSGSANTGELFF TGTGCCAGCAGCGCCCGGACTAGCGGATCCGCGAACACCGGGGAGCTGTTTTTT
NA TRBJ2-1 TRBV19 NA CASSIDGVPYNEQFF TGTGCCAGTAGTATAGATGGGGTTCCCTACAATGAGCAGTTCTTC
NA TRBJ2-7 TRBV7-8 NA CASSPRLNGEQYF TGTGCCAGCAGCCCTCGGTTGAATGGAGAGCAGTACTTC
TRBD1 TRBJ1-4 TRBV9 NA CASSPRGQGANEKLFF TGTGCCAGCAGCCCTCGGGGACAGGGGGCTAATGAAAAACTGTTTTTT
NA TRBJ1-5 TRBV6-5 NA CASRTTAGGNQPQHF TGTGCCAGCAGAACGACTGCTGGTGGGAATCAGCCCCAGCATTTT
TRBD2 TRBJ2-3 TRBV5-4 NA CASCSRGSSGVTDTQYF TGTGCCAGCTGCTCCCGCGGATCTAGCGGGGTAACAGATACGCAGTATTTT
NA TRBJ2-2 TRBV27 NA CASSLISTGELFF TGTGCCAGCAGTTTGATATCCACCGGGGAGCTGTTTTTT
NA TRBJ1-5 TRBV2 NA CASSLQANQPQHF TGTGCCAGCAGCCTACAGGCAAATCAGCCCCAGCATTTT
NA TRBJ1-2 TRBV6-5 NA CATSTTDRLNGYTF TGTGCCACCTCGACCACGGACAGATTGAATGGCTACACCTTC
NA TRBJ1-2 TRBV6-5 NA CASRPHPNYGYTF TGTGCCAGCAGGCCACATCCTAACTATGGCTACACCTTC
NA TRBJ2-2 TRBV6-5 NA CASSYDGARTGELFF TGTGCCAGCAGTTACGACGGGGCTAGAACCGGGGAGCTGTTTTTT
NA TRBJ1-5 TRBV11-3 NA CASSPTRGSNQPQHF TGTGCCAGCAGCCCAACCAGGGGTAGCAATCAGCCCCAGCATTTT
NA TRBJ1-4 TRBV28 NA CASSFRAFGKTNEKLFF TGTGCCAGCAGCTTCCGGGCTTTCGGAAAAACTAATGAAAAACTGTTTTTT
NA TRBJ1-1 TRBV18 NA CASSPLPHGEDTEAFF TGTGCCAGCTCACCACTGCCCCACGGCGAGGACACTGAAGCTTTCTTT
NA TRBJ2-7 TRBV18 NA CASSPPDSFYEQYF TGTGCCAGCTCACCACCTGACAGCTTTTACGAGCAGTACTTC
TRBD2 TRBJ2-3 TRBV28 NA CASSTPWTSGTSTDTQYF TGTGCCAGCAGTACCCCCTGGACTAGCGGGACTAGCACAGATACGCAGTATTTT